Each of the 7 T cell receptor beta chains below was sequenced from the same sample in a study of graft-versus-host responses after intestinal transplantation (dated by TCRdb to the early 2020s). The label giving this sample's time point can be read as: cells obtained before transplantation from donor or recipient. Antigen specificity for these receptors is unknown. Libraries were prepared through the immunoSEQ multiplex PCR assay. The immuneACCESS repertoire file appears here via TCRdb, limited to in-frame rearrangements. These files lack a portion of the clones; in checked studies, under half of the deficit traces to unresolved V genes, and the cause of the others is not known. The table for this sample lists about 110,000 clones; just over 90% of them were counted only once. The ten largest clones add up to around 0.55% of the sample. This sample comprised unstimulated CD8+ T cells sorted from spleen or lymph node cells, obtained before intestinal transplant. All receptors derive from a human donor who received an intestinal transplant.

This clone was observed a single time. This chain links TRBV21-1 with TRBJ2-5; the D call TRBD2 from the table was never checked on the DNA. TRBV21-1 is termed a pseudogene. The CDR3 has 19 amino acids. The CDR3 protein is CASSKSPPIVAGHQETQYF. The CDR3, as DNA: TGTGCCAGCAGCAAGTCCCCGCCTATCGTAGCGGGGCACCAAGAGACCCAGTACTTC.

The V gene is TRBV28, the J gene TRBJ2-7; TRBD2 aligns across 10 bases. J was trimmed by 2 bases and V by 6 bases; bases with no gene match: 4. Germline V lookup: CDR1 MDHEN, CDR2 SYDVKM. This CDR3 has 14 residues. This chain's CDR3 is CASSITSGAYEQYF. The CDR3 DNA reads TGTGCCAGCAGCATTACTAGCGGGGCCTACGAGCAGTACTTC.

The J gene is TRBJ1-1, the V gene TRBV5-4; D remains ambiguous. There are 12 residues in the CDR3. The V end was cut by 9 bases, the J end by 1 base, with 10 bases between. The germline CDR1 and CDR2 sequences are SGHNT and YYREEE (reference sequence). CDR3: CATDKGNTEAFF. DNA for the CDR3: TGTGCCACCGACAAGGGGAACACTGAAGCTTTCTTT. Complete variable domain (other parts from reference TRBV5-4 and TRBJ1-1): ETGVTQSPTHLIKTRGQQVTLRCSSQSGHNTVSWYQQALGQGPQFIFQYYREEENGRGNFPPRFSGLQFPNYSSELNVNALELDDSALYLCATDKGNTEAFFGQGTRLTVV.

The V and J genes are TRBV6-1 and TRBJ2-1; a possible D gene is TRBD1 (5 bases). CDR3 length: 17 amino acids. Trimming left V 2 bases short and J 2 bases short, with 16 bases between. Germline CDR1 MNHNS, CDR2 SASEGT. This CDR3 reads CASSEYANRPPYNEQFF. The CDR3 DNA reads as TGTGCCAGCAGTGAATATGCGAACAGGCCCCCCTACAATGAGCAGTTCTTC.

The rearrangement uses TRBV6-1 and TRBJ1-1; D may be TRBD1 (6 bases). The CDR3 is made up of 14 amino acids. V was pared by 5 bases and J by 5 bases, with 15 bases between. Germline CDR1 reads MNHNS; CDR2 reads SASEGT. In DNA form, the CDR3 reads TGTGCCAGCAGTCCACAGGGCTGGGGGACTGAAGCTTTCTTT. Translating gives CASSPQGWGTEAFF.

The CDR3 loop is CASSLGGADEAFF. The CDR3 DNA follows: TGTGCCAGCAGCTTAGGGGGCGCAGATGAAGCTTTCTTT. The chain recombines TRBV11-3 with TRBJ1-1; tentative D call: TRBD1 (5 bases). Germline V gene lookup returns CDR1 SGHNT and CDR2 YENEEA. The ends were cut back, 1 base at V and 7 bases at J, with 10 bases in the middle. The CDR3 has 13 residues.

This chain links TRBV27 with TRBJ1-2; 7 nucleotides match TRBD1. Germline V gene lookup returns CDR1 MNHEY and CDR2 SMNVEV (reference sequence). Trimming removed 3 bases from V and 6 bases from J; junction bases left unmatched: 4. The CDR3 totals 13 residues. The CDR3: CASSFAGGNGYTF. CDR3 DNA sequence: TGTGCCAGCAGTTTCGCAGGGGGTAATGGCTACACCTTC.